The sample holds a few counts of the clone carrying this T cell receptor beta chain. Antigen: not known. This sample stems from a study of glioma-infiltrating T cells. Study results and caveats: CDR3 overlap between tissue and blood was very small. Above-expected tissue-blood divergence occurred in all gliomas, most in low-grade ones.

The CDR3 covers 14 residues. The germline gives CDR1 MNHNY, CDR2 SVGAGI (reference sequence). Trimming removed 2 bases from V and 3 bases from J, with 10 bases in between. The iRepertoire nested amplicon-rescue multiplex PCR amplified TCR alpha and beta CDR3s from RNA. For one-step reverse transcription and amplification, 100-400 ng of tissue mRNA or PBMC total RNA was used. TCRdb called the multiplex PCR reads again in MiXCR, with one record for every CDR3 protein. The sample records 15,000 to 20,000 distinct CDR3 sequences, 58% being singletons. The specimen was glioma tissue, nonneoplastic brain tissue, or PBMCs (not recorded which). This TCR was recovered from a human donor with low-grade glioma or glioblastoma, undergoing nonglioma brain surgery, or in good health (not recorded which). The J gene is TRBJ1-1, the V gene TRBV6-6, with D possibly matching TRBD1 (5 bases). Here the CDR3 reads CASSYRGEDTEAFF. Here the CDR3 DNA reads TGTGCCAGCAGTTACAGGGGCGAGGACACTGAAGCTTTCTTT.